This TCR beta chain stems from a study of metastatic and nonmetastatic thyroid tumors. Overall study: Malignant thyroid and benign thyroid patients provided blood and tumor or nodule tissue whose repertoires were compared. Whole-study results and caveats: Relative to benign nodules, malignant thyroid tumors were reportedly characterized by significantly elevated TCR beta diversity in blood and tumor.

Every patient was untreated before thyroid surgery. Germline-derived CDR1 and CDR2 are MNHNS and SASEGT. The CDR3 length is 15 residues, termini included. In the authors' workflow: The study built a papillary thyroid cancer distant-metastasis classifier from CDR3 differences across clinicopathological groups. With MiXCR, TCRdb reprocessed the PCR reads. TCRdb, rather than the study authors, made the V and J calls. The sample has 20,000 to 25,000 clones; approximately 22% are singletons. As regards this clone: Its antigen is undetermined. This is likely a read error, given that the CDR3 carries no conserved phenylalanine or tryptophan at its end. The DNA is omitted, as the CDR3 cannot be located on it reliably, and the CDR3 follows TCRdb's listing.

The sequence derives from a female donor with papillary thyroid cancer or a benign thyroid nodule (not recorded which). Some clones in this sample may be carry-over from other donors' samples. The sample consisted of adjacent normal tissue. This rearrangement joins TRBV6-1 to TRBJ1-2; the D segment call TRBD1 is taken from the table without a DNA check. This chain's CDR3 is CASSGTGTQRYGFTG.